What follows is one T cell receptor (beta chain) and its context. This CDR3 has 13 amino acids. The germline V and J ends were trimmed by 5 bases and 9 bases, with 19 bases remaining between them. The germline CDR1 and CDR2 sequences are DFQATT and SNEGSKA (reference sequence). One entry per CDR3 protein, called by TCRdb with MiXCR from the RT-PCR reads. This table holds about 700,000 distinct CDR3 sequences, approximately 15% found once. Sequenced material: memory CD4+ T cells from blood. The sequence was collected from a female donor in good health, serving as a healthy control. V gene TRBV20-1 combines with J gene TRBJ1-2, with D unclear. CDR3 loop: CSAPHSTRGSYTF. CDR3 in DNA: TGCAGTGCTCCCCACTCGACCCGTGGTAGCTACACCTTC.